Listed below are T cell receptor beta chains from one sample, sequenced in a study of breast tumors, draining lymph nodes, adjacent tissues. One entry per CDR3 protein, called by TCRdb with MiXCR from the multiplex PCR reads. The repertoire consists of approximately 230,000 distinct CDR3 sequences, with 30% to 35% occurring once and the leading ten covering over 3.5%. The sequenced sample consisted of axillary lymph node tissue. Receptor source: a female donor with breast cancer. Some clones in this sample may be carry-over from other donors' samples. CDR3s include the opening cysteine and the closing phenylalanine or tryptophan.

length	J	V	CDR3
16	TRBJ1-2	TRBV4-1	CASSQAGGRGGHGYTF
12	TRBJ1-2	TRBV2	CASSQAGYGYTF
14	TRBJ1-3	TRBV5-1	CASSLDGLGNTIYF
11	TRBJ1-2	TRBV20-1	CSAREGHGYTF
15	TRBJ1-3	TRBV7-7	CASSPHPGSGNTIYF
15	TRBJ2-7	TRBV6-5	CASSHSRDSSYEQYF
14	TRBJ1-6	TRBV29-1	CSAGTGSYNSPLHF
14	TRBJ2-7	TRBV12-3/TRBV12-4	CASSYSGKNYEQYF
13	TRBJ2-1	TRBV6-5	CASKTNQGNEQFF
15	TRBJ2-3	TRBV5-1	CASSLTTGEADTQYF
11	TRBJ2-1	TRBV12-3/TRBV12-4	CASSPANEQFF
14	TRBJ2-7	TRBV10-3	CAIGTGGSPYEQYF
16	TRBJ2-5	TRBV7-9	CASSLVGQTIKETQYF
19	TRBJ2-2	TRBV5-1	CASSDWTSGRATSTGELFF
17	TRBJ2-2	TRBV25-1	CARGDRETRANTGELFF
16	TRBJ2-2	TRBV6-1	CASRLTDRGNTGELFF
13	TRBJ1-2	TRBV10-1	CARTSQGNYGYTF
13	TRBJ2-7	TRBV6-1	CASREGHSYEQYF
14	TRBJ2-3	TRBV11-1	CASSLNRGPDTQYF
16	TRBJ2-5	TRBV7-9	CASKEDRGPIQETQYF
13	TRBJ2-1	TRBV7-3	CASSFNSLPPQFF
16	TRBJ2-3	TRBV2	CASSVRGRGDQDTQYF
16	TRBJ1-2	TRBV20-1	CSASSNDRETHYGYTF
12	TRBJ2-3	TRBV19	CASSTLTDTQYF
15	TRBJ1-6	TRBV20-1	CSASYPGTSGSPLHF
15	TRBJ2-1	TRBV12-3/TRBV12-4	CASMTGLGTGNEQFF
16	TRBJ2-1	TRBV7-3	CASSFPIGGLNNEQFF